Here is one T cell receptor beta chain with its context. Under the authors' procedure: The assay estimated nucleated cells by amplifying reference gene primers. This table comes from immunoSEQ multiplex PCR, and its TCRdb copy is limited to in-frame clones, with some not included. V and J calls and clone size are those listed in that table; D and trimming were worked out from the DNA. The sample consists of roughly 230,000 clones, about 87% of them appearing once. This sample was included in a study of blood T cell repertoires in COVID-19. For the study at large: Sources were T cells, B-cell-depleted T cells, or PBMCs; the material itself was cDNA or gDNA.

The sequence was obtained from a man between 70 and 80 years old with acute or convalescent COVID-19. Specimen: peripheral blood.

CDR3 residues: CASSPNTQGAGGELFF. CDR3 DNA: TGTGCCAGCTCACCAAATACACAGGGGGCCGGCGGGGAGCTGTTTTTT. The J gene is TRBJ2-2, the V gene TRBV18, with 9 bases that match TRBD1. The CDR3 has 16 residues. V trimming: 2 bases; J trimming: 7 bases; junction bases outside the gene matches: 8. CDR1 KGHSH and CDR2 LQKENI come from the germline V gene. The complete variable domain, with remaining parts taken from reference TRBV18 and TRBJ2-2, reads NAGVMQNPRHLVRRRGQEARLRCSPMKGHSHVYWYRQLPEEGLKFMVYLQKENIIDESGMPKERFSAEFPKEGPSILRIQQVVRGDSAAYFCASSPNTQGAGGELFFGEGSRLTVL.